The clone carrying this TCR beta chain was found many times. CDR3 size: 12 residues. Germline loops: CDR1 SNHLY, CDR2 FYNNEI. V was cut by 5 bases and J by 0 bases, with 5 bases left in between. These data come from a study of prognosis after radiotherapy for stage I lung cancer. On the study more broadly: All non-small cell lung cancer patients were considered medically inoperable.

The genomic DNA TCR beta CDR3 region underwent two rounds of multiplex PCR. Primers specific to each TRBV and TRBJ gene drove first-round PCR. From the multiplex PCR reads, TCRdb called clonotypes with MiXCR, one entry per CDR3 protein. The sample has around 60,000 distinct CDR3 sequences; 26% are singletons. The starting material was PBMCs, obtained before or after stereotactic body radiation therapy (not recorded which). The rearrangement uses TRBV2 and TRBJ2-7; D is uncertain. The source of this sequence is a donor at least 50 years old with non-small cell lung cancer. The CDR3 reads CASSRSSYEQYF. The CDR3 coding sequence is TGTGCCAGCAGTCGCAGCTCCTACGAGCAGTACTTC. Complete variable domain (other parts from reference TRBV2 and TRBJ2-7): EPEVTQTPSHQVTQMGQEVILRCVPISNHLYFYWYRQILGQKVEFLVSFYNNEISEKSEIFDDQFSVERPDGSNFTLKIRSTKLEDSAMYFCASSRSSYEQYFGPGTRLTVT.